The present T cell receptor beta chain was sequenced within a study of prognosis after radiotherapy for stage I lung cancer. Across the whole study: Radiotherapy: SBRT, 3 to 5 fractions, biologically effective dose at least 100 Gy. Concurrent therapy was given to no patient receiving stereotactic body radiotherapy. Findings and caveats of the study: Among expanded TCR clones, tumor specificity was not determined.

The CDR3 totals 14 residues. CDR1 SGHDT and CDR2 YYEEEE come from the germline V gene. The J segment lost 5 bases and the V segment lost 3 bases, leaving 5 bases of the junction unmatched. About this clonotype: The antigen is unknown.

TCR beta CDR3 amplification from genomic DNA was performed by two-round multiplex PCR. It was primers specific to each TRBV and TRBJ gene that first-round PCR used. Via MiXCR, TCRdb re-called the multiplex PCR reads, giving one row per CDR3 protein. The sample shows 27,000 or so distinct CDR3 sequences, about 41% of them seen only once. Here the sequenced sample was PBMCs, taken before or after stereotactic body radiation therapy (not recorded which). This receptor was obtained from a donor aged 50 or older with non-small cell lung cancer. The chain combines TRBV5-6 with TRBJ2-7, with TRBD1 matching over 10 bases. CDR3 in amino acids: CASSYDRGLDEQYF. DNA for the CDR3: TGTGCCAGCAGCTACGACAGGGGGCTTGACGAGCAGTACTTC.